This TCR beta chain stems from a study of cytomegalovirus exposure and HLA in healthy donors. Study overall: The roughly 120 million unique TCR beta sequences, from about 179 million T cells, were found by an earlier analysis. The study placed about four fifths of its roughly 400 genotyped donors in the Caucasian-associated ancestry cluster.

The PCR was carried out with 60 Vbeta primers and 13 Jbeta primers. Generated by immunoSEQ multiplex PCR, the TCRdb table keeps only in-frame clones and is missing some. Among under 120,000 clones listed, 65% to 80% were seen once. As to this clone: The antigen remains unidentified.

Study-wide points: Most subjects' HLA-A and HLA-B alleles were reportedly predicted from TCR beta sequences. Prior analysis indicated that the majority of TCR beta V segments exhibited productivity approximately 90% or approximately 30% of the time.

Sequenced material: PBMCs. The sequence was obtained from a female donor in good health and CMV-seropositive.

The CDR3 DNA follows: TGTGCCAGCGGCCAGACAGGGCTATACGGGGAGCTGTTTTTT. It encodes CASGQTGLYGELFF. J is TRBJ2-2 and V is TRBV25-1; TRBD1 aligns across 7 bases. CDR3 length: 14 residues. V was clipped by 8 bases and J by 7 bases; unmatched bases: 10. Germline CDR1 reads MGHDK; CDR2 reads SYGVNS.